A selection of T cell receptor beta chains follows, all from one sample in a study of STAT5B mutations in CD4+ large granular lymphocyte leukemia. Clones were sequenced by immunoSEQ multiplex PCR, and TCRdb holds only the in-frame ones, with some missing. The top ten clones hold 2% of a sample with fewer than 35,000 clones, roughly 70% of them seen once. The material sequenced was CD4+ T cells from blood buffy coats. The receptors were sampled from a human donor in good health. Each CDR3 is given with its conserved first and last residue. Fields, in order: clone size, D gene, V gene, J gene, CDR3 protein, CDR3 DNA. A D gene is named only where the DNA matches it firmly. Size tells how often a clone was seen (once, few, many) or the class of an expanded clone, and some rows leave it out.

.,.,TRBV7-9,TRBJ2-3,CASSNSAHTQYF,TGTGCCAGCAGTAATTCTGCCCATACGCAGTATTTT
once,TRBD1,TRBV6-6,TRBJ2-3,CASSYNRGTNTQYF,TGTGCCAGCAGTTACAACAGGGGGACCAATACGCAGTATTTT
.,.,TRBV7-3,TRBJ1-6,CASSLDYNSPLHF,TGTGCCAGCAGCCTCGACTATAATTCACCCCTCCACTTT
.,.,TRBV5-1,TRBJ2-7,CASSLAGNQYEQYF,TGCGCCAGCAGCTTGGCGGGAAATCAGTACGAGCAGTACTTC
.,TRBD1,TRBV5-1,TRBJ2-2,CASSLALQGANTGELFF,TGCGCCAGCAGCTTGGCACTACAGGGGGCGAACACCGGGGAGCTGTTTTTT
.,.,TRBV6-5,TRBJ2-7,CASSRGGANSYEQYF,TGTGCCAGCAGTCGAGGTGGGGCCAACTCCTACGAGCAGTACTTC
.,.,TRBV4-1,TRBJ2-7,CASSQEGGGQPYEQYF,TGCGCCAGCAGCCAAGAGGGAGGGGGGCAGCCCTACGAGCAGTACTTC
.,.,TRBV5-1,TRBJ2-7,CASRGVGSYEQYF,TGCGCCAGCAGGGGTGTGGGGTCCTACGAGCAGTACTTC
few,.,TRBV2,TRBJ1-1,CASSPFRANTEAFF,TGTGCCAGCAGTCCATTCAGGGCGAACACTGAAGCTTTCTTT
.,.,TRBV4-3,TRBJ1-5,CASSQDRGNQPQHF,TGCGCCAGCAGCCAAGATAGGGGCAATCAGCCCCAGCATTTT
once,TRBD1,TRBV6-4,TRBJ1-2,CASSDTGTGGGYGYTF,TGTGCCAGCAGTGACACCGGGACAGGGGGTGGCTATGGCTACACCTTC